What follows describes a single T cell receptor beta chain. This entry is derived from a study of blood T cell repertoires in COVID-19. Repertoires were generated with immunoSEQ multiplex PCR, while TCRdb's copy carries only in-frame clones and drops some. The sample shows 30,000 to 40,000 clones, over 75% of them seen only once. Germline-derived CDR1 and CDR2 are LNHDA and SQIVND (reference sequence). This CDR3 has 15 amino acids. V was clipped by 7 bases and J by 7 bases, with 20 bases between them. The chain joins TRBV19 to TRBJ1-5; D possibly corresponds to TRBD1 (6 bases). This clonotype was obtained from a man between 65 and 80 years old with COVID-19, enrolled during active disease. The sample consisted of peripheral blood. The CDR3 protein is CASNAVGGAWQPQHF. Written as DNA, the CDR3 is TGTGCCAGTAATGCGGTGGGGGGGGCCTGGCAGCCCCAGCATTTT.